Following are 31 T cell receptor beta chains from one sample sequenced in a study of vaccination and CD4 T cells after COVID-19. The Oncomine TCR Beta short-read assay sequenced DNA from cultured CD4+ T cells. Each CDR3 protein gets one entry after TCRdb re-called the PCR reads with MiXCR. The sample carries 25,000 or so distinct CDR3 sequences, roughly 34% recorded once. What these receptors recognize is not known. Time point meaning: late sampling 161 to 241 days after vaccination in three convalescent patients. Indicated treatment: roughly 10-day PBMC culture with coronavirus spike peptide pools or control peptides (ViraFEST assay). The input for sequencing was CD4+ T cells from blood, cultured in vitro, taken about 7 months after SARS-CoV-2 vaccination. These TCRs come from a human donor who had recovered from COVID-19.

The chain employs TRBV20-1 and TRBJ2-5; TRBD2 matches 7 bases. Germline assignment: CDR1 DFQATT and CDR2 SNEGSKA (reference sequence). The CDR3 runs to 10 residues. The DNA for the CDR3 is TGCAGAGCCGGGGGGGAGACCCAGTACTTC. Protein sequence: CRAGGETQYF.

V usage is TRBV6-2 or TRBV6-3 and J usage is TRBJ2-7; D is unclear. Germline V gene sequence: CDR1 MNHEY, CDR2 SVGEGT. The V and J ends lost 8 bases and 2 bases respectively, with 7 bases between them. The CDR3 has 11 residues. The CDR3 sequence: CASSRTYEQYF. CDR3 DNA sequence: TGTGCCAGCTCCCGCACCTACGAGCAGTACTTC.

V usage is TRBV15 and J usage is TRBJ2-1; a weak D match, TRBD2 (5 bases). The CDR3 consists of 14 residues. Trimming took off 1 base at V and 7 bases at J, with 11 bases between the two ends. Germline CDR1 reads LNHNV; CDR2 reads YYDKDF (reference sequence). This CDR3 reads CATSRGGSVNEQFF. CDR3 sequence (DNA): TGTGCCACCAGCAGAGGAGGGAGTGTAAATGAGCAGTTCTTC.

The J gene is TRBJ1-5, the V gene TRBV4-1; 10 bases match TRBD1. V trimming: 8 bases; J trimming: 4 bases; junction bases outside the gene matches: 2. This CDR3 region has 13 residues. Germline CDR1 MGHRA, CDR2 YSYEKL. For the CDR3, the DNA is TGCGCCAGCGGGGGACAGGGGAATCAGCCCCAGCATTTT. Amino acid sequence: CASGGQGNQPQHF.

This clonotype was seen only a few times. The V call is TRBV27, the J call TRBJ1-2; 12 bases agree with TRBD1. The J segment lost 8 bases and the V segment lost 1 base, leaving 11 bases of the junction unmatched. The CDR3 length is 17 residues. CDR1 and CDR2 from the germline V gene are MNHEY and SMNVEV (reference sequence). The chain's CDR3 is CASSLLSRDRGRGGYTF. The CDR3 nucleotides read TGTGCCAGCAGTTTATTATCGAGGGACAGGGGGCGGGGAGGCTACACCTTC.

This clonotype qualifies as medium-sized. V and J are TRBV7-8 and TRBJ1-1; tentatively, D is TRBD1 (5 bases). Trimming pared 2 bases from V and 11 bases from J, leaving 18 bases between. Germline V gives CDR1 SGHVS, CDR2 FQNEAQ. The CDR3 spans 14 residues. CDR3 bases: TGTGCCAGCAGCTTAAGGGGCCAAGAAGCCTCGGCTTTCTTT. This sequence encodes CASSLRGQEASAFF.

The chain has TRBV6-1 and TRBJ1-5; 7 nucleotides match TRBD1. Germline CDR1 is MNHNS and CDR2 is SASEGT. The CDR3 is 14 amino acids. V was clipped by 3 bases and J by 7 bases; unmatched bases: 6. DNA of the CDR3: TGTGCCAGCAGTGACCGACAGGGAGGGCAGCCCCAGCATTTT. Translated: CASSDRQGGQPQHF.

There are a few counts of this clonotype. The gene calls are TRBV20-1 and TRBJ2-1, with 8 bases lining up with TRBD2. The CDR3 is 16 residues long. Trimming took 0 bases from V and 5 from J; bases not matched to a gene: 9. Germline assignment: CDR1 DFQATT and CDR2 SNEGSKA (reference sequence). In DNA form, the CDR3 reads TGCAGTGCTAGAGATTCCGGGAGGGCCCCCAACAATGAGCAGTTCTTC. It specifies CSARDSGRAPNNEQFF.

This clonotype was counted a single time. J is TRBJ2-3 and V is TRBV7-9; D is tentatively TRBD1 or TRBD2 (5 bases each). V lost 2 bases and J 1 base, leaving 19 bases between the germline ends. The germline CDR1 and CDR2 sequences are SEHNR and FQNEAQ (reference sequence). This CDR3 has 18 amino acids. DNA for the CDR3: TGTGCCAGCAGCTTACTATTTCGGGGCCGTAAGGGCACAGATACGCAGTATTTT. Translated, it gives CASSLLFRGRKGTDTQYF. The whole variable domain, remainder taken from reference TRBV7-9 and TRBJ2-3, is DTGVSQNPRHKITKRGQNVTFRCDPISEHNRLYWYRQTLGQGPEFLTYFQNEAQLEKSRLLSDRFSAERPKGSFSTLEIQRTEQGDSAMYLCASSLLFRGRKGTDTQYFGPGTRLTVL.

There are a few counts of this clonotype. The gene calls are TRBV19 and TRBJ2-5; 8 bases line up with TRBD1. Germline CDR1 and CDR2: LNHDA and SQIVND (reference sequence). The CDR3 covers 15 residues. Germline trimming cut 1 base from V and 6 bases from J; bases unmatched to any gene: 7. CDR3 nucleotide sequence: TGTGCCAGTAGTATAGCGGCAGGGGGCTCGAAGACCCAGTACTTC. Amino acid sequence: CASSIAAGGSKTQYF.

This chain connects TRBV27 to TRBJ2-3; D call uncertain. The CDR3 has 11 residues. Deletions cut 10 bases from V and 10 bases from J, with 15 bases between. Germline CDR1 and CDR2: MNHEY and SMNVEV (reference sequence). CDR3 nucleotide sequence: TGTGCCACCCGAATAAACCCCCCGCAGTATTTT. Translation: CATRINPPQYF.

The CDR3 protein is CAWSYATLYGYTF. In DNA, the CDR3 is TGTGCCTGGAGTTACGCGACCCTCTATGGCTACACCTTC. The gene calls are TRBV30 and TRBJ1-2; no clear D gene. The CDR3 loop spans 13 amino acids. The V gene lost 2 bases and the J gene lost 4 bases, with 11 bases spanning the gap. Germline loops: CDR1 GTSNPN, CDR2 SVGIG (reference sequence).

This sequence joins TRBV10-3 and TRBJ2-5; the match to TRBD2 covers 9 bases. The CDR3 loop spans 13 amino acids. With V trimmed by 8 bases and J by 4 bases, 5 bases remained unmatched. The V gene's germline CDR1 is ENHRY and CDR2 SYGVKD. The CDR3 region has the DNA TGTGCCATCCGGCGGGAGGGAGTAGAGACCCAGTACTTC. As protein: CAIRREGVETQYF.

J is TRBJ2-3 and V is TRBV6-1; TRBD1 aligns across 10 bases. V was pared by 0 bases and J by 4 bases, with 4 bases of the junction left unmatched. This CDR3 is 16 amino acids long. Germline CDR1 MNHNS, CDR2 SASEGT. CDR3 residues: CASSEAMGQGSDTQYF. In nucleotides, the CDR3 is TGTGCCAGCAGTGAAGCGATGGGACAGGGGTCAGATACGCAGTATTTT.

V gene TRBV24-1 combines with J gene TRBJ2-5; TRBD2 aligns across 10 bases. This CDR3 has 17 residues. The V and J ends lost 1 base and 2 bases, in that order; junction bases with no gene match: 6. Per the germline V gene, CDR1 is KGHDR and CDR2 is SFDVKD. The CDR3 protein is CATSDLTSGDFQETQYF. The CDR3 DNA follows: TGTGCCACCAGTGATTTAACTAGCGGGGACTTTCAAGAGACCCAGTACTTC.

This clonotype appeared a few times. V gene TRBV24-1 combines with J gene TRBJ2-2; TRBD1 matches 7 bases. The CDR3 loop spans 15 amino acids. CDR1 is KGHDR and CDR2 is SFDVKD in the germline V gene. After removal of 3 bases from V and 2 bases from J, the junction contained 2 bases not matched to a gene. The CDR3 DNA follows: TGTGCCACCAGTGATCGGACAGGAAACACCGGGGAGCTGTTTTTT. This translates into CATSDRTGNTGELFF.

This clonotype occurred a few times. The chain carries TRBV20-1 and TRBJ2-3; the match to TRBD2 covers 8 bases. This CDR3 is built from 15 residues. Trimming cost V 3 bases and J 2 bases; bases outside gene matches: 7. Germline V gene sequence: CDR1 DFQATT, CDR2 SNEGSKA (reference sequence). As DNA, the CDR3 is TGCAGTGCTAGTGCTTTTAGCGGGACCACAGATACGCAGTATTTT. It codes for CSASAFSGTTDTQYF.

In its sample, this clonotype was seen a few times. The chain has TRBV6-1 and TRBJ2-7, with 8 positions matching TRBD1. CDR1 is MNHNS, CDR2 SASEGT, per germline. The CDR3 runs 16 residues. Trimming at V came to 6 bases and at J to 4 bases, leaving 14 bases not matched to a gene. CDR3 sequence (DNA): TGTGCCAGCAGGAAGGGACAGGCCATCTCCCAATACGAGCAGTACTTC. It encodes CASRKGQAISQYEQYF.

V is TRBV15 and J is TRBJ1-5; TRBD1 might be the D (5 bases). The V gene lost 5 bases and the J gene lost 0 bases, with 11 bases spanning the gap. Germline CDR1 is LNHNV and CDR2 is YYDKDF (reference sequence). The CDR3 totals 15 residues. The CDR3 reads CATSRDGNSNQPQHF. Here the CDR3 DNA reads TGTGCCACCAGCCGGGACGGAAATAGCAATCAGCCCCAGCATTTT.

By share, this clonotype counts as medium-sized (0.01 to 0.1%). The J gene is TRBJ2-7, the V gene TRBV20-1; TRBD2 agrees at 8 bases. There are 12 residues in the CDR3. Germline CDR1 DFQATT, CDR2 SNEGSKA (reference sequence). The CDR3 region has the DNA TGCGCCCAGAGGAGCGGGAGCTACGAGCAGTACTTC. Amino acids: CAQRSGSYEQYF.

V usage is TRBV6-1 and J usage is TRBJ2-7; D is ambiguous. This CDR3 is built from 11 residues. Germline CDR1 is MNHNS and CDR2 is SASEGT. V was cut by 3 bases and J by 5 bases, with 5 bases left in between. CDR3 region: CASSDLDEQYF. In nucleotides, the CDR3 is TGTGCCAGCAGTGACCTAGACGAGCAGTACTTC.

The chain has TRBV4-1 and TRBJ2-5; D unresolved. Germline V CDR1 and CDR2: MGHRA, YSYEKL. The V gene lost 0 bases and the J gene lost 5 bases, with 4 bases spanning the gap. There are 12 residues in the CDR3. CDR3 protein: CASSQDFETQYF. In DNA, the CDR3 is TGCGCCAGCAGCCAAGATTTCGAGACCCAGTACTTC.

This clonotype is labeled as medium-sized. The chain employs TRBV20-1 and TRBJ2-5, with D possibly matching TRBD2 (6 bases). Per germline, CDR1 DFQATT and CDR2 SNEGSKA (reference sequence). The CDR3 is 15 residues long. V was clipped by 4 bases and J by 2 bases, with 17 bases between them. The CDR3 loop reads CSAKRGAGPQETQYF. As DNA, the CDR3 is TGCAGTGCTAAAAGAGGGGCGGGACCACAAGAGACCCAGTACTTC.

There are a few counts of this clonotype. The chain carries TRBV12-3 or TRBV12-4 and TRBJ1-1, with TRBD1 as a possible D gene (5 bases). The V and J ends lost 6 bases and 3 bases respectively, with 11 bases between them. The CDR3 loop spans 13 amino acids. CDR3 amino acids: CASSPRADTEAFF. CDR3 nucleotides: TGTGCCAGCAGCCCCAGGGCTGACACTGAAGCTTTCTTT.

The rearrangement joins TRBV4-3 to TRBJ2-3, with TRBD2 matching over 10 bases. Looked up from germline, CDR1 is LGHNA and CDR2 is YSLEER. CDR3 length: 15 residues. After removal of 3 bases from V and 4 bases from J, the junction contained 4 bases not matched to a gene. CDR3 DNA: TGCGCCAGCAGCCATGGAGCGGGAGGGTCAGATACGCAGTATTTT. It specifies CASSHGAGGSDTQYF.

CDR3 residues: CASSLGGSAYEQYF. The CDR3 DNA sequence: TGTGCCAGCAGTTTAGGAGGTTCGGCCTACGAGCAGTACTTC. The chain has TRBV12-3 or TRBV12-4 and TRBJ2-7; D is ambiguous. Trimming shortened V by 1 base and J by 2 bases, and 9 bases separated the two germline ends. The CDR3 is 14 amino acids.

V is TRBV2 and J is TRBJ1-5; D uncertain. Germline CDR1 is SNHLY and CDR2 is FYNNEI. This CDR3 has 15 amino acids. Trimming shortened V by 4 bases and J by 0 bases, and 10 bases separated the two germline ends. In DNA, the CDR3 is TGTGCCAGCAGTGTCGAGCCCTATAGCAATCAGCCCCAGCATTTT. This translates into CASSVEPYSNQPQHF.

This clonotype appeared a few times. CDR3 nucleotides: TGTGCCAGCAGTTACCCCGGGAGTAGCAATCAGCCCCAGCATTTT. Translated: CASSYPGSSNQPQHF. The chain couples TRBV6-2 or TRBV6-3 to TRBJ1-5, with D hard to call. Germline V lookup: CDR1 MNHEY, CDR2 SVGEGT. Trimming took 2 bases from V and 0 from J, leaving 8 bases between them. This CDR3 has 15 residues.

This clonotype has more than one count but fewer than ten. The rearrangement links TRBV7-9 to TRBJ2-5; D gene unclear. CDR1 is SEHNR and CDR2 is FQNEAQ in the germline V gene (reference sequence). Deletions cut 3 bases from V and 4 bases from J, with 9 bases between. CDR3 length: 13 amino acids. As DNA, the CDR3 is TGTGCCAGCAGCTTTGTGCCTGGAGAGACCCAGTACTTC. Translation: CASSFVPGETQYF.

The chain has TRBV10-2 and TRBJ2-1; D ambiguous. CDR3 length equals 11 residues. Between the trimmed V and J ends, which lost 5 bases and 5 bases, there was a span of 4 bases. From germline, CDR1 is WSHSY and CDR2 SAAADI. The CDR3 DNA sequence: TGCGCCAGCAGTAAGGACAATGAGCAGTTCTTC. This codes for CASSKDNEQFF.

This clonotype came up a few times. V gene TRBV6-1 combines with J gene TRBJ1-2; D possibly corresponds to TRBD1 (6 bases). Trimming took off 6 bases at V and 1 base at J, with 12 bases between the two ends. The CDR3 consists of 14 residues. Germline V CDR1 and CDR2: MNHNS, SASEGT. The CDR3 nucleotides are TGTGCCAGCAGAAGACAGGCGAATAACTATGGCTACACCTTC. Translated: CASRRQANNYGYTF.